The text below deals with one TCR beta chain. Its cognate antigen is unknown. This sample was taken from a study of immune cell composition in non-small cell lung cancer. General study points: Adenocarcinomas with higher top tumour-associated clone frequency had more reactive TILs.

This CDR3 has 15 residues. After removal of 2 bases from V and 2 bases from J, the junction contained 4 bases not matched to a gene. Method: immunoSEQ multiplex PCR; TCRdb's copy keeps in-frame clones and lacks some. The data hold 5,000 or so clones, with around three quarters observed a single time. Genomic DNA came from frozen unsorted single-cell suspensions. The TCR sequence derives from a human donor with non-small cell lung cancer. The genes are TRBV6-7 and TRBJ2-5; 8 bases are a match to TRBD2. TRBV6-7 is annotated as an ORF whose role is uncertain. The specimen sequenced was lung tumor tissue. Written as DNA, the CDR3 is TGTGCCAGCAGTTACGTGCGGGAGGCTCAAGAGACCCAGTACTTC. Translated, it gives CASSYVREAQETQYF.